In its sample, the clone carrying this T cell receptor (beta chain) was seen many times. V was clipped by 2 bases and J by 5 bases; unmatched bases: 3. This CDR3 is built from 14 residues. Germline lookup yields CDR1 SGHRS and CDR2 YFSETQ. TCRdb reprocessed the RT-PCR reads via MiXCR and lists one record per CDR3 protein. The table lists 650,000 to 800,000 distinct CDR3 sequences, 14% of them singletons. The rearrangement joins TRBV5-1 to TRBJ2-4; TRBD1 agrees at 8 bases. What was sequenced was memory CD4+ T cells from blood. The sequence derives from a female donor in good health, serving as a healthy control. The CDR3 region has the DNA TGCGCCAGCAGCTTTCAGGGGGCCGAAAACATTCAGTACTTC. Translating it yields CASSFQGAENIQYF.